The clone carrying this T cell receptor beta chain was recorded only once. The antigen remains undetermined. Different DNA sequences within this sample yield the same CDR3. The sample belongs to a study of shared clonotypes between healthy human individuals. Regarding the study as a whole: Researchers sampled only blood; tissue repertoires likely differ.

Trimming took off 0 bases at V and 1 base at J, with 8 bases between the two ends. This CDR3 has 15 residues. In germline, CDR1 is SGHRS, CDR2 YFSETQ. Adult Caucasians living in Nashville, Tennessee made up all of the donors. CD45RA+ naive and CD45RA-negative memory subsets were separated from CD4+ cells. Each cell subset's genomic DNA was divided evenly among several immunoSEQ plates. The assay was immunoSEQ multiplex PCR, and TCRdb's table has in-frame clones only and misses some. The sample yields 600,000 to 750,000 clones, roughly 70% seen once. The sequence came from a woman aged 25 to 39 in good health. The material sequenced was memory CD4+ T cells sorted from blood. Subset indicated: CD45RA-negative fraction. This chain joins TRBV5-1 and TRBJ2-1; D ambiguous. CDR3: CASSLDSGSYNEQFF. The CDR3 nucleotides are TGCGCCAGCAGCTTGGATTCCGGATCCTACAATGAGCAGTTCTTC.